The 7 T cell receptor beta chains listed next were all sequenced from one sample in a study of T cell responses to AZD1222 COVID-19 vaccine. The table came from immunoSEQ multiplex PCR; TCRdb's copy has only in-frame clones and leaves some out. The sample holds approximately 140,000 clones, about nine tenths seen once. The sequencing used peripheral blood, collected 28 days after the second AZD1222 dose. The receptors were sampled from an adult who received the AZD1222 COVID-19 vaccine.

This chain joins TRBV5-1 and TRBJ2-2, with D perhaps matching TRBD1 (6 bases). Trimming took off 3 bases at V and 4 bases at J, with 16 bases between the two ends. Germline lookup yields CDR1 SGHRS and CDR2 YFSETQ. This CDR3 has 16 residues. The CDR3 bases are TGCGCCAGCAGCTCGAGACAGGACCGACTCACCGGGGAGCTGTTTTTT. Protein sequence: CASSSRQDRLTGELFF.

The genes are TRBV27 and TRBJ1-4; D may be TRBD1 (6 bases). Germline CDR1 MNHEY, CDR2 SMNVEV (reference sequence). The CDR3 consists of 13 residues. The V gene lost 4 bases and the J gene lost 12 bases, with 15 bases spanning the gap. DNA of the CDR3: TGTGCCAGCAGTTGGGGACACAAGGGGGAACTGTTTTTT. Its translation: CASSWGHKGELFF.

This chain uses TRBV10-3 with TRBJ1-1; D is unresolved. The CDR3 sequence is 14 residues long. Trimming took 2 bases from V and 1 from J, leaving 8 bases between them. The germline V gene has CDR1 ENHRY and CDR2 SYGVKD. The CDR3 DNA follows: TGTGCCATCAGTGAGGTCGGGTCGAACACTGAAGCTTTCTTT. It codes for CAISEVGSNTEAFF.

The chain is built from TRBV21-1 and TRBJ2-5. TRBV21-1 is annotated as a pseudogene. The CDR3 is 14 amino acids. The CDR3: CASSPRTGEETQYF. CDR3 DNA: TGTGCCAGCAGTCCCAGGACGGGTGAGGAGACCCAGTACTTC.

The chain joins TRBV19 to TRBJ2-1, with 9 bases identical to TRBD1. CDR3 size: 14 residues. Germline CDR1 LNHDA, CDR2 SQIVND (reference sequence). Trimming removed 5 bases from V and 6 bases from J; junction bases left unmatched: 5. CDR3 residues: CASSGQGWTNEQFF. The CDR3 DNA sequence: TGTGCCAGTAGTGGACAGGGGTGGACCAATGAGCAGTTCTTC.

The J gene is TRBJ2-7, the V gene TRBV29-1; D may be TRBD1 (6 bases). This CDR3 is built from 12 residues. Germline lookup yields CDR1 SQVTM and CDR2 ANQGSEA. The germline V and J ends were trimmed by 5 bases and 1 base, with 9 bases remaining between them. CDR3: CSVRTGSYEQYF. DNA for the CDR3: TGCAGCGTTCGAACAGGGTCCTACGAGCAGTACTTC.

CDR3 protein: CASSLVPLAGGPDTQYF. The CDR3 bases are TGTGCCAGCAGCTTAGTCCCCCTAGCGGGGGGGCCAGATACGCAGTATTTT. The chain combines TRBV7-9 with TRBJ2-3; 12 bases match TRBD2. The CDR3 loop spans 17 amino acids. In germline, CDR1 is SEHNR, CDR2 FQNEAQ (reference sequence). J was trimmed by 4 bases and V by 1 base; bases with no gene match: 6.